The entry below gives a single TCR beta chain sequence along with its context. This sample is part of a study of technical replicates of blood from a handful of donors. Repertoires were generated with immunoSEQ multiplex PCR, while TCRdb's copy carries only in-frame clones and drops some. The table records tens of thousands of clones, 95% of them present only once. Trimming removed 5 bases at V and 0 bases at J, with 16 bases between. The CDR3 runs 16 residues. Germline CDR1 and CDR2: SGHVS and FQNEAQ. This sequence originates from a human donor in good health. The specimen was T cells isolated from PBMCs. V gene TRBV7-8 combines with J gene TRBJ1-1; D might be TRBD1 (6 bases). CDR3 loop: CASSRLGGKMNTEAFF. The DNA of the CDR3 is TGTGCCAGCAGCCGTCTAGGGGGAAAAATGAACACTGAAGCTTTCTTT. Full variable domain (missing parts from reference TRBV7-8 and TRBJ1-1): GAGVSQSPRYKVAKRGQDVALRCDPISGHVSLFWYQQALGQGPEFLTYFQNEAQLDKSGLPSDRFFAERPEGSVSTLKIQRTQQEDSAVYLCASSRLGGKMNTEAFFGQGTRLTVV.